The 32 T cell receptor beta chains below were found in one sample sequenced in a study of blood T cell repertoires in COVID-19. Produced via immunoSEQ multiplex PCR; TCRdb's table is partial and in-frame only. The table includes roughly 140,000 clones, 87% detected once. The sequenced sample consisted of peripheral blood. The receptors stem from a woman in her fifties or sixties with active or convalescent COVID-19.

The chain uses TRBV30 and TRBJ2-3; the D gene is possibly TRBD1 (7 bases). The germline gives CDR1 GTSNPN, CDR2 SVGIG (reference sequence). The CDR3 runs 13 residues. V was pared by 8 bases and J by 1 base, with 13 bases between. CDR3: CAGGGFGTDTQYF. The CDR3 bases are TGTGCCGGAGGGGGCTTCGGCACAGATACGCAGTATTTT.

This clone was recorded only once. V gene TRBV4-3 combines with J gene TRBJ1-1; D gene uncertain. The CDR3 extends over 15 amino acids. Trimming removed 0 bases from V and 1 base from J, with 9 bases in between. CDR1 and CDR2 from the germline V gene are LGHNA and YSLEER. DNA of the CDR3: TGCGCCAGCAGCCAAGATATGGCGGCGAACACTGAAGCTTTCTTT. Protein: CASSQDMAANTEAFF.

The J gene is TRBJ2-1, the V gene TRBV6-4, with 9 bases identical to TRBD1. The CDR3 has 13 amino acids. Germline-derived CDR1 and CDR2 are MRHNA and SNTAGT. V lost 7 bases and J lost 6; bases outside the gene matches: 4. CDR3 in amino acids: CASNHRGPNEQFF. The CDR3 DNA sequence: TGTGCCAGCAACCACAGGGGGCCCAATGAGCAGTTCTTC.

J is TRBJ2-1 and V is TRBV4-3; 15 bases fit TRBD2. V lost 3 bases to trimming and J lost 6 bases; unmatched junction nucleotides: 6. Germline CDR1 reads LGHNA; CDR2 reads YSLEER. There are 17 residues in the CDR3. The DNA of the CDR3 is TGCGCCAGCAGCCACGCTTGGACTAGCGGGGGGGCCAATGAGCAGTTCTTC. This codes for CASSHAWTSGGANEQFF.

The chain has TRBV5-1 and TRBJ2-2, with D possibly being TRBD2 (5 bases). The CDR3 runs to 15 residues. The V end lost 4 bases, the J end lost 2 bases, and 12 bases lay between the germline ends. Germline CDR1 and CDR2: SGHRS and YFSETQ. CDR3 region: CASSEGLTNTGELFF. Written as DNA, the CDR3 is TGCGCCAGCAGCGAAGGACTGACAAACACCGGGGAGCTGTTTTTT.

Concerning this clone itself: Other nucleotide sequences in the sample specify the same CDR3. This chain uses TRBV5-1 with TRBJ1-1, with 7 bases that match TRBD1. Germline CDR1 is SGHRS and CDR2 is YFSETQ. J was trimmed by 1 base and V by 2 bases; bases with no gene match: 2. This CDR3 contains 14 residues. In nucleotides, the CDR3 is TGCGCCAGCAGCTTCCGACAGGGGAACACTGAAGCTTTCTTT. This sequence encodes CASSFRQGNTEAFF.

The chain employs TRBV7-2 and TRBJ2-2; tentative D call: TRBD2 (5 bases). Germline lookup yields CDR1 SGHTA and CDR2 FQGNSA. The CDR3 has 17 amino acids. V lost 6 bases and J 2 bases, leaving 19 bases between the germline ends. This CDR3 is CASSYRAGSPNTGELFF. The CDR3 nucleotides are TGTGCCAGCAGTTATCGGGCGGGTTCCCCAAACACCGGGGAGCTGTTTTTT.

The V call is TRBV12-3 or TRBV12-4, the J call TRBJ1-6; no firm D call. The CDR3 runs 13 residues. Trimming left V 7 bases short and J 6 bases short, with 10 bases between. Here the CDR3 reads CASNIQINSPLHF. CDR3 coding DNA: TGTGCCAGCAACATTCAGATTAATTCACCCCTCCACTTT.

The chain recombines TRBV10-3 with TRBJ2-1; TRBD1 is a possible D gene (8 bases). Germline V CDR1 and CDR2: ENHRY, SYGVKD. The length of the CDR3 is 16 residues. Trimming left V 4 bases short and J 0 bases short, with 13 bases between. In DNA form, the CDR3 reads TGTGCCATCAGTGGGACAGGGACTAACTCCTACAATGAGCAGTTCTTC. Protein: CAISGTGTNSYNEQFF.

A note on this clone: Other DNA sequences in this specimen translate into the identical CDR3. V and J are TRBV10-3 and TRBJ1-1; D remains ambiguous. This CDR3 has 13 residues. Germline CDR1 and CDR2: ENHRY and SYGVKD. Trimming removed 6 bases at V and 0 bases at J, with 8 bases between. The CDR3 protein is CAIRTGLNTEAFF. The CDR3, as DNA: TGTGCCATCAGGACGGGTTTGAACACTGAAGCTTTCTTT.

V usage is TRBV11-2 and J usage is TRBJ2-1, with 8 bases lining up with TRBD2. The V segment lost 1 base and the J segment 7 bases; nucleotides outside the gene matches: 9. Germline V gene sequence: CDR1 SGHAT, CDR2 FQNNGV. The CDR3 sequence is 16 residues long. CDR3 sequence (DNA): TGTGCCAGCAGCTTAGTGGTCACTGCGGGGGGAAATGAGCAGTTCTTC. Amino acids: CASSLVVTAGGNEQFF. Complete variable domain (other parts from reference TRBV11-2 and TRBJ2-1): EAGVAQSPRYKIIEKRQSVAFWCNPISGHATLYWYQQILGQGPKLLIQFQNNGVVDDSQLPKDRFSAERLKGVDSTLKIQPAKLEDSAVYLCASSLVVTAGGNEQFFGPGTRLTVL.

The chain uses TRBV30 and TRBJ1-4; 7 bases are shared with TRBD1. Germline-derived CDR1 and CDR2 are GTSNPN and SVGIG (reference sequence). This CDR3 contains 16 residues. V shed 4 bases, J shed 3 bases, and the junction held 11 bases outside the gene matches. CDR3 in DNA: TGTGCCTGGACGTCTGGCCGGGACAGTGCTAATGAAAAACTGTTTTTT. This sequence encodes CAWTSGRDSANEKLFF.

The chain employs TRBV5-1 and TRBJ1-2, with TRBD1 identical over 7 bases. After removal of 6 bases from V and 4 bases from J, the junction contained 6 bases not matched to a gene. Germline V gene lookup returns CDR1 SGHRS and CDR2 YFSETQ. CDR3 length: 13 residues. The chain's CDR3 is CASTEQGSYGYTF. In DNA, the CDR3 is TGCGCCAGCACCGAACAGGGGAGCTATGGCTACACCTTC. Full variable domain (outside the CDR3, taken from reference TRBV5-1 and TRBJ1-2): KAGVTQTPRYLIKTRGQQVTLSCSPISGHRSVSWYQQTPGQGLQFLFEYFSETQRNKGNFPGRFSGRQFSNSRSEMNVSTLELGDSALYLCASTEQGSYGYTFGSGTRLTVV.

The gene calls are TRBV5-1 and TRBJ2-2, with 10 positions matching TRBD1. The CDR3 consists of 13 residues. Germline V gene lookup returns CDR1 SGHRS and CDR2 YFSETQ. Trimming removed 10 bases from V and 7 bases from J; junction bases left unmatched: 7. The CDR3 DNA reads TGCGCCGGCCGGACAGGGGGTATCGGGGAGCTGTTTTTT. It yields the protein CAGRTGGIGELFF.

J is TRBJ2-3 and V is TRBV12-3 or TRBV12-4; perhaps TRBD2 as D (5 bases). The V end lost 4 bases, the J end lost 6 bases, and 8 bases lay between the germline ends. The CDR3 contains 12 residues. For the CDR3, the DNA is TGTGCCAGCAGTTCCCTAGCCGATACGCAGTATTTT. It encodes CASSSLADTQYF.

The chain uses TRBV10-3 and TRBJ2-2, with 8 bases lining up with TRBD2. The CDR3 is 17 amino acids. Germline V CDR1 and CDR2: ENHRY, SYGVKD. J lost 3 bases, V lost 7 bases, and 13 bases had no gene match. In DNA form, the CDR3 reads TGTGCCATCAATACAGTTAGCGGGGTTGAGGACACCGGGGAGCTGTTTTTT. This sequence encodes CAINTVSGVEDTGELFF.

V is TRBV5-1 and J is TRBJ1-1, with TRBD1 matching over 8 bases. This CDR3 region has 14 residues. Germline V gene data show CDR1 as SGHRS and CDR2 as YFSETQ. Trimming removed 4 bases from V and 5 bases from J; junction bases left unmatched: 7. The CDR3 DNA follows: TGCGCCAGCAGCCCGCAGGGGGCGCAGACTGAAGCTTTCTTT. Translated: CASSPQGAQTEAFF.

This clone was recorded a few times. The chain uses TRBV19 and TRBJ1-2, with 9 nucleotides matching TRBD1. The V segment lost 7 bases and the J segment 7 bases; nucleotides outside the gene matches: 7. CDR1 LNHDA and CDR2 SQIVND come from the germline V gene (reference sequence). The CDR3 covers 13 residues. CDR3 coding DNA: TGTGCCAGTACCGAAACAGGGGGCCGTGGCTACACCTTC. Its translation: CASTETGGRGYTF.

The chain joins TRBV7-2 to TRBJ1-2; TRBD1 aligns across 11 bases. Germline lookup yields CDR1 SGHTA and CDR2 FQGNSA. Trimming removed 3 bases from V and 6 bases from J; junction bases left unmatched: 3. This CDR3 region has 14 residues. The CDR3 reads CASSLGQGEDGYTF. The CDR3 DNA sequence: TGTGCCAGCAGCTTGGGACAGGGGGAGGATGGCTACACCTTC.

DNA of the CDR3: TGTGCCACGGACAACGCAGGCGCAGAGACCCAGTACTTC. It yields the protein CATDNAGAETQYF. The chain carries TRBV30 and TRBJ2-5; a possible D gene is TRBD1 (5 bases). The CDR3 is made up of 13 amino acids. Germline V lookup: CDR1 GTSNPN, CDR2 SVGIG (reference sequence). Trimming shortened V by 8 bases and J by 4 bases, and 17 bases separated the two germline ends.

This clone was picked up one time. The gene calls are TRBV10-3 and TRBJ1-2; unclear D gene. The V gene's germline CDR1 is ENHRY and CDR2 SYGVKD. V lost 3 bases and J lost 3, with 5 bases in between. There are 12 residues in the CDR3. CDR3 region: CAISDGDYGYTF. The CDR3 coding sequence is TGTGCCATCAGTGATGGAGACTATGGCTACACCTTC.

The CDR3 sequence is CASSQRGTSGNTIYF. The CDR3 DNA is TGTGCCAGTAGTCAGCGAGGTACCTCTGGAAACACCATATATTTT. V is TRBV19 and J is TRBJ1-3; D gene ambiguous. This CDR3 has 15 amino acids. Per germline, CDR1 LNHDA and CDR2 SQIVND (reference sequence). Deletions cut 5 bases from V and 0 bases from J, with 11 bases between.

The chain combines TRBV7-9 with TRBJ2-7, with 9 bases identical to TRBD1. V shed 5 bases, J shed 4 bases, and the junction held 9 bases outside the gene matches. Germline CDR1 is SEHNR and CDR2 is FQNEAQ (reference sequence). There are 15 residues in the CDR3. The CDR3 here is CASSTQGQGGYEQYF. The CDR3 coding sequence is TGTGCCAGCAGCACCCAGGGACAGGGTGGTTACGAGCAGTACTTC.

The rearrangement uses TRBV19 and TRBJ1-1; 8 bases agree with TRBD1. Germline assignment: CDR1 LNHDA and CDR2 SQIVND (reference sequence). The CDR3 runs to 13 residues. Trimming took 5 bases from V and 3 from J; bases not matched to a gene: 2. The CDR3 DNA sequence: TGTGCCAGTAGTCAACAGGGGGACACTGAAGCTTTCTTT. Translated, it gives CASSQQGDTEAFF.

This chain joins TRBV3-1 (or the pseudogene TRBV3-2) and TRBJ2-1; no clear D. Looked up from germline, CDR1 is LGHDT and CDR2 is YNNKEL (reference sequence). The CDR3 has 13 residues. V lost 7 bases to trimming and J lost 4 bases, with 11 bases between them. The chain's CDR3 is CASTYAPYNEQFF. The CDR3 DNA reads TGTGCCAGCACCTACGCGCCTTACAATGAGCAGTTCTTC.

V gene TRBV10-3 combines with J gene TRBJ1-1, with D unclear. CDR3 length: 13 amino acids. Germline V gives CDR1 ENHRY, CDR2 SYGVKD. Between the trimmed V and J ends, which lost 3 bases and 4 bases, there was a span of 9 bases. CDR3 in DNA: TGTGCCATCAGTGAAGCCCCTAGCACTGAAGCTTTCTTT. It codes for CAISEAPSTEAFF.

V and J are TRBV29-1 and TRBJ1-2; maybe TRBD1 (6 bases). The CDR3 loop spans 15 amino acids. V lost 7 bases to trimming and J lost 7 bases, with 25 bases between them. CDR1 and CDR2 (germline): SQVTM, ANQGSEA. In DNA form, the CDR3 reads TGCAGCGCGCGGCGCGGGGGCATTATCTCGGGTGGCTACACCTTC. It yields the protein CSARRGGIISGGYTF.

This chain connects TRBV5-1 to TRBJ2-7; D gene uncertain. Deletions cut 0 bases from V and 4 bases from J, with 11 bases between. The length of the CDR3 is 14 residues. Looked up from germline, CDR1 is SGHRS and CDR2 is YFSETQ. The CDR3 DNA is TGCGCCAGCAGCTTGGTTGGCGGTAATTACGAGCAGTACTTC. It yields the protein CASSLVGGNYEQYF.

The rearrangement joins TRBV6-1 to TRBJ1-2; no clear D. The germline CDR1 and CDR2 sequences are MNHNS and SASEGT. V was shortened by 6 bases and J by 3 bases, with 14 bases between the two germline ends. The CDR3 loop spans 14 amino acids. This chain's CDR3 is CASRKSEDDYGYTF. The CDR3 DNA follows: TGTGCCAGCAGGAAGTCAGAAGATGACTATGGCTACACCTTC.

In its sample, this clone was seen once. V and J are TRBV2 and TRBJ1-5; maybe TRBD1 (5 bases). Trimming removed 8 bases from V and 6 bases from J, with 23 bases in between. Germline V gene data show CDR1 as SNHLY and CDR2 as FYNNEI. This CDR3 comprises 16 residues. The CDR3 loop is CASQQGRGVLGQPQHF. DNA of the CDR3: TGTGCCAGCCAACAAGGGAGGGGAGTTTTAGGTCAGCCCCAGCATTTT.

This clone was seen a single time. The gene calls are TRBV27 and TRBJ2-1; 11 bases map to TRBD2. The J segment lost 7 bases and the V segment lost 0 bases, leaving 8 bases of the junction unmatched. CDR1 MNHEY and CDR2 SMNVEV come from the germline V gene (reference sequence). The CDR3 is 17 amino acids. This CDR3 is CASSLSVAGGPENEQFF. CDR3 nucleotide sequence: TGTGCCAGCAGTTTATCGGTAGCGGGGGGGCCCGAAAATGAGCAGTTCTTC.

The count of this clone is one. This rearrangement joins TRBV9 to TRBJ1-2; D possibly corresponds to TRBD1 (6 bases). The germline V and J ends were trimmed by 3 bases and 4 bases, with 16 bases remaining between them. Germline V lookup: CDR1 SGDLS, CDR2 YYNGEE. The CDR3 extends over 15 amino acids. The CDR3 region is CASSEYPDSIYGYTF. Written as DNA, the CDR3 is TGTGCCAGCAGCGAGTACCCGGACAGTATCTATGGCTACACCTTC.